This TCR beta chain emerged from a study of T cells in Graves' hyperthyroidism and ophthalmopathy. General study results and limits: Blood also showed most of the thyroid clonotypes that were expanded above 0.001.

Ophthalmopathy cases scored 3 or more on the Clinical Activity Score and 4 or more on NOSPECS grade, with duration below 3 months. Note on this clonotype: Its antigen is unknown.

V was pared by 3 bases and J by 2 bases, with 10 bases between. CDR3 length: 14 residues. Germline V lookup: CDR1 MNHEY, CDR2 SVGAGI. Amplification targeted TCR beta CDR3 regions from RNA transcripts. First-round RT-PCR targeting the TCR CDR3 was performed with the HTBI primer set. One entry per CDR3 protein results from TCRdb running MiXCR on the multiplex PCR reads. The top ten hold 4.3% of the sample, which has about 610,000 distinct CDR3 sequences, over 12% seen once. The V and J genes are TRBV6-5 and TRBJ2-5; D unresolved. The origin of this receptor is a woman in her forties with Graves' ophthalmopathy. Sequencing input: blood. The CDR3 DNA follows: TGTGCCAGCAGTTATCGGGCCGAACAAGAGACCCAGTACTTC. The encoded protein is CASSYRAEQETQYF.